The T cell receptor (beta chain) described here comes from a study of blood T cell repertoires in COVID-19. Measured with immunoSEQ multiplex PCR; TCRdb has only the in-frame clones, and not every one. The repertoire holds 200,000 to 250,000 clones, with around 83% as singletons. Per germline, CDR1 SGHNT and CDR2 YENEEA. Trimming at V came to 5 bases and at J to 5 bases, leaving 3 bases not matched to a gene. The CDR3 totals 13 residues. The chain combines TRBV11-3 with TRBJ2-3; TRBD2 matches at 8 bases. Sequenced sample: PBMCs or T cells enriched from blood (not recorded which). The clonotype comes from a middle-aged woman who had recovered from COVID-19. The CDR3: CASSPGGLDTQYF. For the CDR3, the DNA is TGTGCCAGCAGCCCGGGGGGGCTAGATACGCAGTATTTT.